These T cell receptor beta chains were read from a single sample in a study of graft-versus-host responses after intestinal transplantation. These receptors' targets are unknown. This table comes from immunoSEQ multiplex PCR, and its TCRdb copy is limited to in-frame clones, with some not included. Here the sample spans about 85,000 clones, 75% to 95% being singletons. The sample was unstimulated CD8+ T cells sorted from spleen or lymph node cells, taken before transplant. The receptors here all came from a human donor who was the organ donor for an intestinal transplant. Both conserved end residues are part of each CDR3. A D gene is named only where the DNA matches it firmly.

CDR3	V	D
CASSAQEGTEAFF	TRBV9	-
CASSPPGLDNEQFF	TRBV4-2	-
CASTPGEHANTGELFF	TRBV6-6	-
CASTWGGGYEQYF	TRBV5-5	TRBD2
CASSIGAGPYNEQFF	TRBV19	-
CASSKGPGQPQHF	TRBV2	-
CASSRSAGKKTQYF	TRBV13	-
CASSQEVPATSTDTQYF	TRBV4-1	-
CASSEASGVPPAEQYF	TRBV10-2	TRBD2
CASSLKGWSEKLFF	TRBV27	-
CASSSPGQGAHEQYF	TRBV6-5	TRBD1
CASSLEPNYGYTF	TRBV7-6	-
CASSWGQGPNTEAFF	TRBV11-2	TRBD1
CASSLETENEKLFF	TRBV7-9	-
CASSIDPMSGVYYGYTF	TRBV19	-
CASSGEAGTGVSNTEAFF	TRBV10-1	TRBD1
CASTSGTDFNQPQHF	TRBV6-5	TRBD1
CASTTRQGAVTGELFF	TRBV27	TRBD1
CASSLTSGRALSEQFF	TRBV7-9	TRBD2
CASGLPPWSGNYGYTF	TRBV12-5	-
CASSQWTGGQMQPQHF	TRBV4-1	TRBD1
CASSLALEAASEQFF	TRBV11-2	-
CASSLSSGEYNEQFF	TRBV7-2	TRBD2
CASSSGTGENTEAFF	TRBV5-1	TRBD1
CASSQEALNLLDTEAFF	TRBV4-1	-
CASSVREGLSPLHF	TRBV27	-
CASSSGDTGNQPQHF	TRBV5-1	-